Below are 10 T cell receptor beta chains sequenced from a single sample in a study of blood T cell repertoires in COVID-19. The method was immunoSEQ multiplex PCR; TCRdb's version includes in-frame clones alone and lacks a portion of them. This table has about 370,000 clones, 70% to 90% appearing once. The specimen sequenced was peripheral blood. The origin of the receptors is a woman in her twenties or thirties with COVID-19, enrolled during active disease.

The chain carries TRBV15 and TRBJ1-2, with a possible D match to TRBD1 (5 bases). Germline CDR1 and CDR2: LNHNV and YYDKDF (reference sequence). V lost 0 bases to trimming and J lost 0 bases, with 8 bases between them. The CDR3 runs 15 residues. In nucleotides, the CDR3 is TGTGCCACCAGCAGAGACGGCAGGGCTAACTATGGCTACACCTTC. Amino acid sequence: CATSRDGRANYGYTF.

The chain combines TRBV3-1 (or the pseudogene TRBV3-2) with TRBJ2-2, with D perhaps matching TRBD2 (5 bases). The CDR3 is 16 amino acids. V was trimmed by 4 bases and J by 6 bases, leaving 18 bases between them. Germline-derived CDR1 and CDR2 are LGHDT and YNNKEL (reference sequence). CDR3 amino acids: CASSPDPTMGSGELFF. The CDR3 DNA reads TGTGCCAGCAGCCCAGACCCGACTATGGGGTCCGGGGAGCTGTTTTTT.

The gene calls are TRBV24-1 and TRBJ2-3; D might be TRBD1 (6 bases). Germline CDR1 KGHDR, CDR2 SFDVKD. This CDR3 has 15 amino acids. Trimming took 4 bases from V and 0 from J, leaving 10 bases between them. CDR3 protein: CATSDPGQSTDTQYF. The CDR3 DNA is TGTGCCACCAGTGACCCCGGACAGAGCACAGATACGCAGTATTTT.

The CDR3 sequence is CASSILPERGYF. The CDR3 nucleotides are TGTGCCAGCAGTATTCTTCCTGAACGAGGCTATTTT. The rearrangement joins TRBV6-5 to TRBJ2-3; no reliable D call. This CDR3 has 12 residues. V dropped 5 bases and J dropped 15 bases, with 18 bases sitting between them. Germline assignment: CDR1 MNHEY and CDR2 SVGAGI.

The rearrangement uses TRBV5-1 and TRBJ2-3, with TRBD2 as a possible D gene (6 bases). The V gene's germline CDR1 is SGHRS and CDR2 YFSETQ. The length of the CDR3 is 17 residues. Trimming cost V 5 bases and J 0 bases, with 19 bases left between them. The CDR3 reads CASRATGTRLSTDTQYF. CDR3 DNA: TGCGCCAGCAGGGCGACCGGGACTCGACTAAGCACAGATACGCAGTATTTT.

J is TRBJ2-3 and V is TRBV7-2, with 9 nucleotides matching TRBD1. Germline V gives CDR1 SGHTA, CDR2 FQGNSA. The CDR3 contains 16 residues. V trimming: 0 bases; J trimming: 6 bases; junction bases outside the gene matches: 7. CDR3 in DNA: TGTGCCAGCAGCTTAGCGAATACAGGGGGCGCGGATACGCAGTATTTT. This translates into CASSLANTGGADTQYF.

The chain employs TRBV19 and TRBJ1-3; D gene uncertain. This CDR3 comprises 13 residues. Trimming removed 10 bases at V and 1 base at J, with 11 bases between. Germline CDR1 is LNHDA and CDR2 is SQIVND (reference sequence). CDR3 protein: CATAPGSGNTIYF. The CDR3 nucleotides are TGTGCCACGGCTCCGGGTTCTGGAAACACCATATATTTT.

This clone was observed once. This chain connects TRBV13 to TRBJ2-1, with 8 bases aligning to TRBD2. Germline V gene data show CDR1 as PRHDT and CDR2 as FYEKMQ (reference sequence). V lost 4 bases, J lost 8 bases, and 19 bases stayed unmatched. The CDR3 is 18 residues long. The CDR3 bases are TGTGCCAGCAGCTCCCAGCGGGAGTTGGGGTACATATCGGATGAGCAGTTCTTC. Its translation: CASSSQRELGYISDEQFF.

The chain employs TRBV7-9 and TRBJ1-2; TRBD1 might be the D (6 bases). Germline CDR1 reads SEHNR; CDR2 reads FQNEAQ (reference sequence). The CDR3 has 14 residues. V lost 3 bases and J 7 bases, leaving 15 bases between the germline ends. In DNA, the CDR3 is TGTGCCAGCAGCTTCGGACAGAGGCGAAGTGGCTACACCTTC. It codes for CASSFGQRRSGYTF.

The sample holds a few counts of this clone. The V and J genes are TRBV4-3 and TRBJ2-5; D may be TRBD1 (5 bases). Germline V CDR1 and CDR2: LGHNA, YSLEER. The CDR3 extends over 14 amino acids. Trimming stripped 4 bases from V and 0 bases from J, with 9 bases between. The CDR3 nucleotides are TGCGCCAGCAGCCCCAACAGGAACCAAGAGACCCAGTACTTC. The encoded protein is CASSPNRNQETQYF.